The 22 T cell receptor beta chains listed next were all sequenced from one sample in a study of T cells after yellow fever vaccination. TCRdb fed the 5' RACE reads into MiXCR, producing one record per CDR3 protein. The sample holds under 90,000 distinct CDR3 sequences; around 7% are singletons and the top ten take around a third. This specimen was CD8+ T cells sorted from PBMCs, taken roughly 47 days after the first yellow fever vaccination. The receptors shown here come from a man between 18 and 35 years old who received the YFV17D yellow fever vaccine.

This clonotype occurred many times. The chain recombines TRBV12-3 or TRBV12-4 with TRBJ2-3; D not resolved. There are 13 residues in the CDR3. The V gene lost 6 bases and the J gene lost 5 bases, with 12 bases spanning the gap. DNA of the CDR3: TGTGCCAGCAGCCCCTATCGTATAGATACGCAGTATTTT. This encodes CASSPYRIDTQYF.

In its sample, this clonotype was seen many times. J is TRBJ1-1 and V is TRBV6-5; the match to TRBD1 covers 8 bases. V lost 2 bases, J lost 6 bases, and 11 bases stayed unmatched. Per the germline V gene, CDR1 is MNHEY and CDR2 is SVGAGI. CDR3 size: 16 residues. The CDR3: CASSYGPGGVKAEAFF. Here the CDR3 DNA reads TGTGCCAGCAGTTACGGGCCAGGGGGCGTGAAGGCTGAAGCTTTCTTT.

Details on this clonotype: This may come from a read error, since a much larger clone is one base off. This chain uses TRBV5-1 with TRBJ2-5, with 7 bases lining up with TRBD2. This CDR3 is built from 15 residues. Germline values: CDR1 SGHRS, CDR2 YFSETQ. This CDR3 is CASSFRASGQENQYF. CDR3 in DNA: TGCGCCAGCAGCTTTAGGGCTAGCGGACAAGAGAACCAGTACTTC.

The table lists this clonotype with many counts. The chain is built from TRBV2 and TRBJ1-1; 7 nucleotides line up with TRBD1. Losses at the gene ends were 0 bases for V and 5 bases for J; bases not matched to a gene: 3. This CDR3 is built from 14 residues. The germline CDR1 and CDR2 sequences are SNHLY and FYNNEI. The chain's CDR3 is CASSEAVGQTEAFF. CDR3 DNA sequence: TGTGCCAGCAGTGAAGCCGTGGGACAGACTGAAGCTTTCTTT.

This clonotype was found a few times. The rearrangement joins TRBV4-3 to TRBJ2-4, with TRBD1 as a possible D gene (5 bases). Germline V lookup: CDR1 LGHNA, CDR2 YSLEER. CDR3 size: 17 residues. V lost 0 bases to trimming and J lost 3 bases, with 15 bases between them. As DNA, the CDR3 is TGCGCCAGCAGCCAAGATGTAGGGGCTTCGGACAAAAACATTCAGTACTTC. Encoded protein: CASSQDVGASDKNIQYF.

There are many counts of this clonotype. The V and J genes are TRBV4-3 and TRBJ2-7; D perhaps matches TRBD1 (6 bases). The CDR3 is 13 residues long. Trimming took 4 bases from V and 0 from J, leaving 7 bases between them. CDR1 and CDR2 from the germline V gene are LGHNA and YSLEER. CDR3 bases: TGCGCCAGCAGCCCACAGGGCTCCTACGAGCAGTACTTC. It yields the protein CASSPQGSYEQYF.

This clonotype was found a few times. The chain joins TRBV7-9 to TRBJ1-1; 9 bases fit TRBD1. Unmatched junction bases numbered 4, after V lost 1 base and J lost 4 bases. This CDR3 region has 15 residues. Germline CDR1 reads SEHNR; CDR2 reads FQNEAQ (reference sequence). The CDR3 bases are TGTGCCAGCAGCTTAGTCGACAGGGGGATCACTGAAGCTTTCTTT. Amino acids: CASSLVDRGITEAFF.

In its sample, this clonotype was seen many times. The chain employs TRBV18 and TRBJ2-2; 7 nucleotides agree with TRBD2. The CDR3 is 16 residues long. Unmatched junction bases numbered 11, after V lost 6 bases and J lost 4 bases. Germline V CDR1 and CDR2: KGHSH, LQKENI. CDR3 in DNA: TGTGCCAGCTCGACTAGCCCGGGAGGATCCACCGGGGAGCTGTTTTTT. Translating it yields CASSTSPGGSTGELFF.

This clonotype was counted ten times or more. Here the CDR3 DNA reads TGCGCCAGCAGCTGGACAGGGGTCCATACCTACGAGCAGTACTTC. Amino acids: CASSWTGVHTYEQYF. The chain links TRBV5-1 to TRBJ2-7; 9 positions agree with TRBD1. Germline CDR1 reads SGHRS; CDR2 reads YFSETQ. Germline trimming cut 3 bases from V and 2 bases from J; bases unmatched to any gene: 6. The CDR3 totals 15 residues.

This clonotype was seen a handful of times. The chain has TRBV4-1 and TRBJ1-1, with D tentatively TRBD1 (6 bases). There are 16 residues in the CDR3. Germline V gene data show CDR1 as MGHRA and CDR2 as YSYEKL. Trimming left V 5 bases short and J 0 bases short, with 16 bases between. CDR3 nucleotides: TGCGCCAGCAGCAGACGAGAAGGGGGTATGAACACTGAAGCTTTCTTT. It yields the protein CASSRREGGMNTEAFF.

As regards this clonotype: One end of the junction is discordant with germline, which a read error may explain. This chain connects TRBV20-1 to TRBJ2-7, with TRBD1 identical over 8 bases. Looked up from germline, CDR1 is DFQATT and CDR2 is SNEGSKA (reference sequence). The CDR3 extends over 14 amino acids. The CDR3 here is CSARDRGSSYEQYF. For the CDR3, the DNA is TGCAGTGCTCGAGACAGGGGTTCCTCCTACGAGCAGTACTTC.

This clonotype was found a few times. This rearrangement joins TRBV7-2 to TRBJ2-4, with 7 bases fitting TRBD2. Per germline, CDR1 SGHTA and CDR2 FQGNSA. The length of the CDR3 is 15 residues. J was trimmed by 4 bases and V by 0 bases; bases with no gene match: 3. In DNA, the CDR3 is TGTGCCAGCAGCTTAGCCGGGACTAAAAAAAACATTCAGTACTTC. Amino acid sequence: CASSLAGTKKNIQYF. Variable domain in full (rest from reference TRBV7-2 and TRBJ2-4): GAGVSQSPSNKVTEKGKDVELRCDPISGHTALYWYRQSLGQGLEFLIYFQGNSAPDKSGLPSDRFSAERTGGSVSTLTIQRTQQEDSAVYLCASSLAGTKKNIQYFGAGTRLSVL.

This clonotype has at least ten counts. The chain is built from TRBV4-3 and TRBJ1-1; weak D call: TRBD1 (5 bases). V was pared by 0 bases and J by 0 bases, with 8 bases between. CDR1 and CDR2 from the germline V gene are LGHNA and YSLEER. The CDR3 is 15 amino acids. DNA of the CDR3: TGCGCCAGCAGCCAAGAGGGGACCTTGAACACTGAAGCTTTCTTT. Protein: CASSQEGTLNTEAFF.

The rearrangement joins TRBV7-8 to TRBJ2-3; D might be TRBD2 (6 bases). Trimming cost V 3 bases and J 2 bases, with 24 bases left between them. The CDR3 sequence is 19 residues long. CDR1 is SGHVS, CDR2 FQNEAQ, per germline. The CDR3 sequence is CASSFYRFSGRGATDTQYF. In DNA, the CDR3 is TGTGCCAGCAGCTTTTATCGATTTAGCGGTCGGGGCGCCACAGATACGCAGTATTTT.

This clonotype came up many times. This chain links TRBV3-1 with TRBJ2-7; D is undetermined. The ends were cut back, 0 bases at V and 3 bases at J, with 9 bases in the middle. This CDR3 is built from 14 residues. In germline, CDR1 is LGHDT, CDR2 YNNKEL (reference sequence). The CDR3 reads CASSQDKRSYEQYF. CDR3 nucleotides: TGTGCCAGCAGCCAAGATAAACGGAGCTACGAGCAGTACTTC.

This clonotype has a count of ten or more. This rearrangement joins TRBV20-1 to TRBJ2-7; D may correspond to TRBD1 or TRBD2 (5 bases each). Trimming shortened V by 4 bases and J by 4 bases, and 14 bases separated the two germline ends. Germline V gene lookup returns CDR1 DFQATT and CDR2 SNEGSKA (reference sequence). The CDR3 is 13 residues long. CDR3 DNA: TGCAGTGCTACGCTCCGGGACCCTTACGAGCAGTACTTC. It encodes CSATLRDPYEQYF.

This clonotype has ten or more counts. The chain employs TRBV11-1 and TRBJ2-4, with 8 nucleotides matching TRBD1. The V gene's germline CDR1 is SGHAT and CDR2 FQDESV (reference sequence). Losses at the gene ends were 4 bases for V and 0 bases for J; bases not matched to a gene: 5. The CDR3 totals 16 residues. The CDR3 sequence: CASSSWTGLAKNIQYF. The CDR3 DNA follows: TGTGCCAGCAGCTCCTGGACAGGGCTAGCCAAAAACATTCAGTACTTC. The full variable domain, with the rest looked up from reference TRBV11-1 and TRBJ2-4, is EAEVAQSPRYKITEKSQAVAFWCDPISGHATLYWYRQILGQGPELLVQFQDESVVDDSQLPKDRFSAERLKGVDSTLKIQPAELGDSAMYLCASSSWTGLAKNIQYFGAGTRLSVL.

This clonotype was detected many times. V is TRBV7-6 and J is TRBJ2-5, with TRBD2 matching over 11 bases. The CDR3 has 15 amino acids. The J segment lost 2 bases and the V segment lost 4 bases, leaving 3 bases of the junction unmatched. CDR1 is SGHVS, CDR2 FNYEAQ, per germline. CDR3 sequence: CASSWLAGGQETQYF. CDR3 bases: TGTGCCAGCAGCTGGTTAGCGGGGGGGCAAGAGACCCAGTACTTC. The variable domain in full, completed from reference TRBV7-6 and TRBJ2-5, reads GAGVSQSPRYKVTKRGQDVALRCDPISGHVSLYWYRQALGQGPEFLTYFNYEAQQDKSGLPNDRFSAERPEGSISTLTIQRTEQRDSAMYRCASSWLAGGQETQYFGPGTRLLVL.

This clonotype has at least ten counts. The CDR3 DNA is TGTGCCAGCAGTCTCGACTCTAGCTCTGGAAACACCATATATTTT. Its translation: CASSLDSSSGNTIYF. The chain employs TRBV12-3 or TRBV12-4 and TRBJ1-3; no clear D gene. V lost 5 bases and J 0 bases, leaving 11 bases between the germline ends. This CDR3 has 15 residues.

V is TRBV27 and J is TRBJ2-1, with 7 bases that match TRBD1. V shed 5 bases and J 5 bases; nucleotides not matched to a gene: 9. The CDR3 runs to 15 residues. The V gene's germline CDR1 is MNHEY and CDR2 SMNVEV (reference sequence). CDR3 sequence reads: CASSNDRAPNNEQFF. The CDR3 bases are TGTGCCAGCAGTAACGACAGGGCTCCCAACAATGAGCAGTTCTTC.

This clonotype appeared many times. This chain connects TRBV20-1 to TRBJ1-1, with unresolved D. The V gene's germline CDR1 is DFQATT and CDR2 SNEGSKA (reference sequence). The CDR3 has 11 amino acids. The V end lost 5 bases, the J end lost 10 bases, and 14 bases lay between the germline ends. CDR3: CSASRLWGAFF. DNA for the CDR3: TGCAGTGCTTCCAGATTGTGGGGAGCTTTCTTT.

This clonotype was seen more than once but under ten times. CDR3 DNA: TGTGCCATCAGTGAGTCGACTCTAGGACAGGAAAAAACTGGCTACACCTTC. It is translated as CAISESTLGQEKTGYTF. The chain combines TRBV10-3 with TRBJ1-2; 7 bases are shared with TRBD1. There are 17 residues in the CDR3. Germline lookup yields CDR1 ENHRY and CDR2 SYGVKD. J lost 7 bases, V lost 0 bases, and 14 bases had no gene match.